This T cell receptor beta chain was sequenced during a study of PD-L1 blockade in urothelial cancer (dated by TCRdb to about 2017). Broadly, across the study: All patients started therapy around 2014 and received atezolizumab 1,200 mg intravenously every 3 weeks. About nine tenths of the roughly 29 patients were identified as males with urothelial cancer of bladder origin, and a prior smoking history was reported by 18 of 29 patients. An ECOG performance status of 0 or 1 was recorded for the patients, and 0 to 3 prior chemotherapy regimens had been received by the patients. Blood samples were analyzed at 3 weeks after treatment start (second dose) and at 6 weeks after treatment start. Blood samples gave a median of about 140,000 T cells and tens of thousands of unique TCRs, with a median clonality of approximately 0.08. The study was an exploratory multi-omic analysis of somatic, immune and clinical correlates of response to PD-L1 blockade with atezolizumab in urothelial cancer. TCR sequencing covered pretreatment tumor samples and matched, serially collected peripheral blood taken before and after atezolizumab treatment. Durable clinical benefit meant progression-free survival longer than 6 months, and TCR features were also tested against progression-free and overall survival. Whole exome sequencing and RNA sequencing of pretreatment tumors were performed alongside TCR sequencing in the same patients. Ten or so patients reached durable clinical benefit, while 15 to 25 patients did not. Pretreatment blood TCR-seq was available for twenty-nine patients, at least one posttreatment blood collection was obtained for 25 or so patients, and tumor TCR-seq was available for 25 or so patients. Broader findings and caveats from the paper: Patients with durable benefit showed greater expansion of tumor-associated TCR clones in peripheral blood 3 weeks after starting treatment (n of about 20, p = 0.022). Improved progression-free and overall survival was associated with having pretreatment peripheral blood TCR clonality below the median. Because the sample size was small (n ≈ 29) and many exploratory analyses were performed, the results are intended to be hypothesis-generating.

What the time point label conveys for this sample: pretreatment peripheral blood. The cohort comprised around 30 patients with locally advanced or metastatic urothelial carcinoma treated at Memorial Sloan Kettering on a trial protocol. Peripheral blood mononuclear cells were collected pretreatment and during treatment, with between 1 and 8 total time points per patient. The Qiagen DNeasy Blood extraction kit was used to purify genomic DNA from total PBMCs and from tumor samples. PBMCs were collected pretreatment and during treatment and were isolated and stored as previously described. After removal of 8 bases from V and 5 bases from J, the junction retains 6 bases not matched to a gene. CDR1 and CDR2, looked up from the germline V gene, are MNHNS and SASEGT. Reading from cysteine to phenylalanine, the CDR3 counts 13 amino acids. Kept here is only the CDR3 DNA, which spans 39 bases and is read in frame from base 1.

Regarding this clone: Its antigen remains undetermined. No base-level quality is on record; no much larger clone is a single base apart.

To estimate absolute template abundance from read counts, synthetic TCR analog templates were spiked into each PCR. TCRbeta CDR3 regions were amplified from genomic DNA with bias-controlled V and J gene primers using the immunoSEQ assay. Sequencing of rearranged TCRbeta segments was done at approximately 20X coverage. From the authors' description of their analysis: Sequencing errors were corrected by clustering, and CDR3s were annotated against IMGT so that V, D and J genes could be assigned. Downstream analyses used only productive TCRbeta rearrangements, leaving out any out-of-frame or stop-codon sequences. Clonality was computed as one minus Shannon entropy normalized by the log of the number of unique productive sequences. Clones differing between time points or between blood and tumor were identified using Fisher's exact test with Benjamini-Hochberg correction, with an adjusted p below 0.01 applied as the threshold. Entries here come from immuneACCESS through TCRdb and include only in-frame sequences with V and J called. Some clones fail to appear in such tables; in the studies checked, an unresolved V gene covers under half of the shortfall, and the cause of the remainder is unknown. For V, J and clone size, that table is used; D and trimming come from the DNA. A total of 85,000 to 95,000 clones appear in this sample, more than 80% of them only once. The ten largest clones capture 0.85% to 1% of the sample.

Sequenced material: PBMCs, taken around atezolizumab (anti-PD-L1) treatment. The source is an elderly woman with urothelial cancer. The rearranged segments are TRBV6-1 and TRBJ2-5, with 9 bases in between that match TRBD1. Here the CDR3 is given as CASDRGNGETQYF. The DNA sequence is TGTGCCAGCGACAGGGGGAACGGCGAGACCCAGTACTTC.